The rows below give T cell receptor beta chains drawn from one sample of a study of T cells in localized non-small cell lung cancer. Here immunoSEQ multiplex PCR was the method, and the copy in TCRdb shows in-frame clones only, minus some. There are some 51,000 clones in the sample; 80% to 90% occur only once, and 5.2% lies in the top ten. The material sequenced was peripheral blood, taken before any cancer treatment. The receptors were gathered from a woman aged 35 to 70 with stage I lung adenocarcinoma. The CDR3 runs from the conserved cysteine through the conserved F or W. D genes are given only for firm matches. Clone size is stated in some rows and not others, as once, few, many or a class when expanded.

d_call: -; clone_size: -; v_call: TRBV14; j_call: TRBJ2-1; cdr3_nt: TGTGCCAGCAGCCTCTTAGAGGGGGGACTCTCCTACAATGAGCAGTTCTTC; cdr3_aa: CASSLLEGGLSYNEQFF
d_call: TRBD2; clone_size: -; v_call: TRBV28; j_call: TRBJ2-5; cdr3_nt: TGTGCCAGCAGTTTAACCCGGGGGGGCACAGAGACCCAGTACTTC; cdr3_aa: CASSLTRGGTETQYF
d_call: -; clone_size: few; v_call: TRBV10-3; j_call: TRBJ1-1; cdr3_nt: TGTGCCATCAGTGATAGGATGAACACTGAAGCTTTCTTT; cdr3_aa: CAISDRMNTEAFF
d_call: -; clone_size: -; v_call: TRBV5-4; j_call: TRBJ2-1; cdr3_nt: TGTGCCAGCAGCCCAGTAGGGGCCCGCTCCTACAATGAGCAGTTCTTC; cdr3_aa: CASSPVGARSYNEQFF
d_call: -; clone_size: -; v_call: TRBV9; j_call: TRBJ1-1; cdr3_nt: TGTGCCAGCAGCGTAGCACAGATGAACACTGAAGCTTTCTTT; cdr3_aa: CASSVAQMNTEAFF
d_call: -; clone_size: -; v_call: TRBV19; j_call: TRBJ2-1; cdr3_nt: TGTGCCAGTACCTCGAGGAAAGGGAATGAGCAGTTCTTC; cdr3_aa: CASTSRKGNEQFF
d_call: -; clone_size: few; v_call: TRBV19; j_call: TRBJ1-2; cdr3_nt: TGTGCCAGTAGTATAGCCCGGCAGCAACCCTATGGCTACACCTTC; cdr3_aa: CASSIARQQPYGYTF
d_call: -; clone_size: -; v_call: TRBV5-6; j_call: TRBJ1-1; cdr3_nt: TGTGCCAGCAGCTTGTTTCCGAACACTGAAGCTTTCTTT; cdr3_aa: CASSLFPNTEAFF
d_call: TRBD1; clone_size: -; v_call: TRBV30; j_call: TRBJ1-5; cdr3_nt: TGTGCCTGGAGTACAGGGGGGCAGCCCCAGCATTTT; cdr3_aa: CAWSTGGQPQHF
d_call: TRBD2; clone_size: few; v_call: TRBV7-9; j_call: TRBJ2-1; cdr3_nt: TGTGCCAGCAGCCCGCTAGCGGGGGGCCGTGGTGAGCAGTTCTTC; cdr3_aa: CASSPLAGGRGEQFF
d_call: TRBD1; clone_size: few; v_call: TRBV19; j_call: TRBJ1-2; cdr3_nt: TGTGCCAGTACCGATGCAGGGGGCGTCTATGGCTACACCTTC; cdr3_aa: CASTDAGGVYGYTF
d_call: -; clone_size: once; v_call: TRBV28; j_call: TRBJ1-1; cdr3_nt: TGTGCCAGCAGATTCCAGGGAGGAAACACTGAAGCTTTCTTT; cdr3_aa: CASRFQGGNTEAFF
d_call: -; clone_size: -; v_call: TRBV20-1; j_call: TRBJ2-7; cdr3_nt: TGCAGTGCCCTAACCTACGAGCAGTACTTC; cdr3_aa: CSALTYEQYF
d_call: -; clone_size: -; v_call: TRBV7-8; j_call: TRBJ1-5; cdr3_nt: TGTGCCAGCAGCAGAGACAGAAATAGCAATCAGCCCCAGCATTTT; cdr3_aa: CASSRDRNSNQPQHF
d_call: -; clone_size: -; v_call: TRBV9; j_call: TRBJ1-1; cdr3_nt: TGTGCCAGCAGCGTAGGGAATAGCCTTCTTTTT; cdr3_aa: CASSVGNSLLF
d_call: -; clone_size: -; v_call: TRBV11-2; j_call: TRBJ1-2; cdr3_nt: TGTGCCAGCAGCTTAACATACTATGGCTACACCTTC; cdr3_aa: CASSLTYYGYTF
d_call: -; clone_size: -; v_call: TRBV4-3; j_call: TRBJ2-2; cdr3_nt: TGCGCCAGCAGCCAAGCCCGGGCTAGCACCACCGGGGAGCTGTTTTTT; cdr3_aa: CASSQARASTTGELFF
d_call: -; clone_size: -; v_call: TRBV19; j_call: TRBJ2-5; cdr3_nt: TGTGCCAGTAGTCGGTTAGCGGCACCACAAGAGACCCAGTACTTC; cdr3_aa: CASSRLAAPQETQYF
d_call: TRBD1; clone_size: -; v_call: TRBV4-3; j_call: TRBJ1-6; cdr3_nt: TGCGCCAGCAGCCAAGGTCGGGGACAGGGTGCACCCCTCCACTTT; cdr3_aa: CASSQGRGQGAPLHF
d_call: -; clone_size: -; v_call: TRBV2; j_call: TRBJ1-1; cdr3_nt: TGTGCCAGCAGTGATCCCGTAACAGTGAACACTGAAGCTTTCTTT; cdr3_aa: CASSDPVTVNTEAFF
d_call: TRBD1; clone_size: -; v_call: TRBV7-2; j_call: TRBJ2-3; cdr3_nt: TGTGCCAGCAGTCGACAGGGAGATACGCAGTATTTT; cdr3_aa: CASSRQGDTQYF
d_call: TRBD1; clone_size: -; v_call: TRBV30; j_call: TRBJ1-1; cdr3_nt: TGTGCCTGGAACCTACAGGGGACGGCTTTCTTT; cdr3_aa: CAWNLQGTAFF
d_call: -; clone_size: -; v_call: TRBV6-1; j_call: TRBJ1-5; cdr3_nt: TGTGCCAGCAGTGAAGAAATGGTCAGGGTTTTTCAGCCCCAGCATTTT; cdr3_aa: CASSEEMVRVFQPQHF
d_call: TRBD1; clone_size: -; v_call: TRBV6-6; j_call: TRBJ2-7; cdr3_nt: TGTGCCAGCAGCCACGAACGGACAGGGAACCGCGAGCAGTACTTC; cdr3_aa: CASSHERTGNREQYF
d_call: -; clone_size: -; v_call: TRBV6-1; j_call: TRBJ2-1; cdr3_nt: TGTGCCAGCAGCGGCTCGACCTGGGGGGAGCAGTTCTTC; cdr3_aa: CASSGSTWGEQFF
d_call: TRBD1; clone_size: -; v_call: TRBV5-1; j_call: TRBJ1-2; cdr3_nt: TGCGCCAGCAGCTTGGGAATCACAGGGGTTGGTAACTATGGCTACACCTTC; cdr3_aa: CASSLGITGVGNYGYTF
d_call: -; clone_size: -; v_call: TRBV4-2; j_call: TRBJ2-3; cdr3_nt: TGTGCCAGCAGCCAAGATTGGAGGGGGGGCCGTGGGAGAGATACGCAGTATTTT; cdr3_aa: CASSQDWRGGRGRDTQYF
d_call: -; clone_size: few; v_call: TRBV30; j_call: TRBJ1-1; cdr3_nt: TGTGCCTGGAGTGTAGGTCCCAACACTGAAGCTTTCTTT; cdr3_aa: CAWSVGPNTEAFF
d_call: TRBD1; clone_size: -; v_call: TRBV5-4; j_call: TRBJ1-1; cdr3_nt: TGTGCCAGCAGTCTACAGGGGGCAAACACTGAAGCTTTCTTT; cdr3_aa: CASSLQGANTEAFF
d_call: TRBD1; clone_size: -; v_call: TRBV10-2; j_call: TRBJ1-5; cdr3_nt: TGCGCCAGCAGTTCGACAGGGTGGGAATTAGGCAATCAGCCCCAGCATTTT; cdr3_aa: CASSSTGWELGNQPQHF
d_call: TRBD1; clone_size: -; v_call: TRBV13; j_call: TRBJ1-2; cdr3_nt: TGTGCCAGCAGCCCTCCATCGACAGGGGGCAACTATGGCTACACCTTC; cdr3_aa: CASSPPSTGGNYGYTF
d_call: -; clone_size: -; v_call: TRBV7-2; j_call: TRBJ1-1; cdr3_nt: TGTGCCAGCAGCCCAGGCGTAATGAACACTGAAGCTTTCTTT; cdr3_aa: CASSPGVMNTEAFF
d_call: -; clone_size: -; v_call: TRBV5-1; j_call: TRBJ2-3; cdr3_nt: TGCGCCAGCCGGGGCGGTTTAGCTGCTAGCACAGATACGCAGTATTTT; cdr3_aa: CASRGGLAASTDTQYF
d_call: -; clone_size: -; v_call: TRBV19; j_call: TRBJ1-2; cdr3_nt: TGTGCCAGTAAACCCGAAGGACTTTTAGCTAACTATGGCTACACCTTC; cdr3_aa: CASKPEGLLANYGYTF